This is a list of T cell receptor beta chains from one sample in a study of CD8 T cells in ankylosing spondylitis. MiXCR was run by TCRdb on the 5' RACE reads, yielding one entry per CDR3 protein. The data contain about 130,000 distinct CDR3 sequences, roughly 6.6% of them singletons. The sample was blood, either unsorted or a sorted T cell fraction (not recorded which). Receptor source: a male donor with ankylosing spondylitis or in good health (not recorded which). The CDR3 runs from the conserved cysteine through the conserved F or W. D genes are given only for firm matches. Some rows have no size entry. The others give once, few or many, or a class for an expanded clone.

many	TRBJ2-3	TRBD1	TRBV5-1	TGCGCCAGCAGCTTGACAGGGGGCAGGCCAGATACGCAGTATTTT	CASSLTGGRPDTQYF
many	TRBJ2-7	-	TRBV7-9	TGTGCCAGCAGCATTATACAGGGCTACGAGCAGTACTTC	CASSIIQGYEQYF
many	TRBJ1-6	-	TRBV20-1	TGCAGTGCTAATCCGGGGCTTTATAATTCACCCCTCCACTTT	CSANPGLYNSPLHF
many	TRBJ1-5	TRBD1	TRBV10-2	TGCGCCAGCAAAAAGGACAGGGAGAATCAGCCCCAGCATTTT	CASKKDRENQPQHF
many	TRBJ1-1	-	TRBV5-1	TGCGCCAGCAGCTTGGCCGCAATCACTGAAGCTTTCTTT	CASSLAAITEAFF
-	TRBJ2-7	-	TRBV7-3	TGTGCCAGCAGCTTAGAGGTCCGGGACTCCGCGTACTTC	CASSLEVRDSAYF
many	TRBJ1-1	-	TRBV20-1	TGCAGTGCTCGAGCGGGCAGGGTCACTGAAGCTTTCTTT	CSARAGRVTEAFF
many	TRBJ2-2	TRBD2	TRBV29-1	TGCAGCGTGTGGACTAGCGGGAACACCGGGGAGCTGTTTTTT	CSVWTSGNTGELFF
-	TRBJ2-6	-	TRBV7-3	TGTGCCAGCAGCTTGATGTCTGGGGCCAACGTCCTGACTTTC	CASSLMSGANVLTF
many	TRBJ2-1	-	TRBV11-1	TGTGCCAGCAGCCCTGTTTGGAGCTCCTACAATGAGCAGTTCTTC	CASSPVWSSYNEQFF
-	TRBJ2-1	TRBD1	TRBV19	TGTGCCAGTCAAGGACAGGGGGTACATGAGCAGTTCTTC	CASQGQGVHEQFF
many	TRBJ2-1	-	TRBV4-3	TGCGCCAGCAGCCAAGCGGGGAGAGGGAATGAGCAGTTCTTC	CASSQAGRGNEQFF
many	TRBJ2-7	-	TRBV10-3	TGTGCCGTTGGGGAGCGGAGGGAGACCTACGAGCAGTACTTC	CAVGERRETYEQYF
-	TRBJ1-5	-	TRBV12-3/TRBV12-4	TGTGCCAGCAGTCCCAAGCGACAGCCTAATCAGCCCCAGCATTTT	CASSPKRQPNQPQHF
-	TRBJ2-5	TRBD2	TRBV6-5	TGTGCCAGCAGTTACTGGCTAGCGGGAGGGAATCAAGAGACCCAGTACTTC	CASSYWLAGGNQETQYF
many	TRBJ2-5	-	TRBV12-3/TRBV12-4	TGTGCCAGCAGCCGAGTTGAAGAGACCCAGTACTTC	CASSRVEETQYF
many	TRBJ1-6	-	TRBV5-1	TGCGCCAGCAGCTGGCAATTAGGGGATTCACCCCTCCACTTT	CASSWQLGDSPLHF
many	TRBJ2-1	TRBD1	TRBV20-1	TGCAGTGCTTCCGGACAGGGGTATGAGCAGTTCTTC	CSASGQGYEQFF
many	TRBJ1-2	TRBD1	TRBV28	TGTGCCAGCAGTGCCGACAGGGGTGACGCCAGCTACACCTTC	CASSADRGDASYTF
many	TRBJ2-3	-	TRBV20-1	TGCAGTGCTCAAAAGGACAGCACAGATACGCAGTATTTT	CSAQKDSTDTQYF
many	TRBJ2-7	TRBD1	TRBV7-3	TGTGCCAGCAGCTTAAAAATGGGCGGGACAGGGCCCCACGAGCAGTACTTC	CASSLKMGGTGPHEQYF
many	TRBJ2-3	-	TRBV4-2	TGTGCCAGCAGCCAAGAAATCGGCGGAGGGGGCACAGATACGCAGTATTTT	CASSQEIGGGGTDTQYF
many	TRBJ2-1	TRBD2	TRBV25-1	TGTGCCAGCAGTGAATCGGGCGGGAGAACTTCCTACAATGAGCAGTTCTTC	CASSESGGRTSYNEQFF
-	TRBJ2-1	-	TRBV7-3	TGTGCCAGCAGCCCACGGTCGGGGACGGGCTACAATGAGCAGTTCTTC	CASSPRSGTGYNEQFF
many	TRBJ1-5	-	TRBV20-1	TGCAGTGCTAGAGGGTCATTTAATCAGCCCCAGCATTTT	CSARGSFNQPQHF
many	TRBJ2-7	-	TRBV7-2	TGTGCCAGCAGCTTAGCTCCAGGGTCCTCCTACGAGCAGTACTTC	CASSLAPGSSYEQYF
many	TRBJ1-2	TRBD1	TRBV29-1	TGCAGCGTTGAACCCGACAGGGCGGGCTACACCTTC	CSVEPDRAGYTF
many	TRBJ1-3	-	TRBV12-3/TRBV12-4	TGTGCCAGCAGTCCTTTAAACACCATATATTTT	CASSPLNTIYF
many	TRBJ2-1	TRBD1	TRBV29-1	TGCAGCGTTGACCCAATACAGGGGCCGGAGCAGTTCTTC	CSVDPIQGPEQFF
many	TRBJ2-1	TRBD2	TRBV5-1	TGCGCCAGCAGCTTCGGACTAGCGGCTAACAATGAGCAGTTCTTC	CASSFGLAANNEQFF
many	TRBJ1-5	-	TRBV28	TGTGCCAGTGGAGGAAATCAGCCCCAGCATTTT	CASGGNQPQHF
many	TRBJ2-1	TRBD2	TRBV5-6	TGTGCCAGCAGCGGAACTAGCGGTCACAATGAGCAGTTCTTC	CASSGTSGHNEQFF
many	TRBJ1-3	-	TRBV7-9	TGTGCCAGCAGCATCGACAGTCCGAACTCTGGAAACACCATATATTTT	CASSIDSPNSGNTIYF
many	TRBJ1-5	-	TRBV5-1	TGCGCCAGCAGCTTGGGCGCCCTGGTGGGCAATCAGCCCCAGCATTTT	CASSLGALVGNQPQHF
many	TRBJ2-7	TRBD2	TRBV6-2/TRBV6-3	TGTGCCAGCAGTGACGGACTAGCGGGAGGGTTGTACGAGCAGTACTTC	CASSDGLAGGLYEQYF
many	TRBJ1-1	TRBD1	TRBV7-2	TGTGCCAGCAGCTTAGCCGCTCCTCAGGGGGCCACTGAAGCTTTCTTT	CASSLAAPQGATEAFF
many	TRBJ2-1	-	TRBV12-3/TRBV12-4	TGTGCCAGCAGTCCTCCTTCGGGGAATTCCTACAATGAGCAGTTCTTC	CASSPPSGNSYNEQFF
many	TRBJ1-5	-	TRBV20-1	TGCAGTGCTAGTACAAACTCGGGGGTGGGCAATCAGCCCCAGCATTTT	CSASTNSGVGNQPQHF
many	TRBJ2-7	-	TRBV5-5	TGTGCCAGCAGCTTGGCCGGGAGTTCCACCTACGAGCAGTACTTC	CASSLAGSSTYEQYF
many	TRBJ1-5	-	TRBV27	TGTGCCAGCGGGCCGCGGGGGGGATCATTCTCTGCCCAGCATTTT	CASGPRGGSFSAQHF
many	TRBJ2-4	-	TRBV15	TGTGCCACCAGCAGAGGGTATGGGGACCTAGCCAAAAACATTCAGTACTTC	CATSRGYGDLAKNIQYF
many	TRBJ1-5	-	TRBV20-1	TGCAGTGCTGGATATGACCCTACCTCCCAGCATTTT	CSAGYDPTSQHF
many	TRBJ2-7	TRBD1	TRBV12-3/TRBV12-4	TGTGCCAGCAGGGATCCGGGACAGTCCTACGAGCAGTACTTC	CASRDPGQSYEQYF
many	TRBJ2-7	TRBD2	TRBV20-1	TGCAGTGCTAGAGGCCCTGGGACTAGCTTCCAGGAGCAGTACTTC	CSARGPGTSFQEQYF
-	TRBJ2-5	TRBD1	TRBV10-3	TGTGCCATCAGTGACAGGGGGCAGGAGACCCAGTACTTC	CAISDRGQETQYF
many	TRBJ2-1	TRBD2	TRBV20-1	TGCAGTGCTAGTCACAGCGGGGGGAGCTCCTACAATGAGCAGTTCTTC	CSASHSGGSSYNEQFF
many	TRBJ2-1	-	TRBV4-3	TGCGCCAGCAGCCAAGAGGTTCTCACCGGAAGCAATGAGCAGTTCTTC	CASSQEVLTGSNEQFF
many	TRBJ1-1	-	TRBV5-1	TGCGCCAGCAGCTTGGTAGGGGGTGAAGCTTTCTTT	CASSLVGGEAFF
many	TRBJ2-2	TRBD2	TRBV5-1	TGCGCCAGCAGACTAGCGGGAGAGACCGGGGAGCTGTTTTTT	CASRLAGETGELFF
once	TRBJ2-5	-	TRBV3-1	TGTGCCACCTGCCAGGAGATCAAGGGGACGCACCAAGAGACCCAGTACTTC	CATCQEIKGTHQETQYF
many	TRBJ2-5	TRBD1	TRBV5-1	TGCGCCAGCAGCGTAATTCCCGGGACAGGGGACCAAGAGACCCAGTACTTC	CASSVIPGTGDQETQYF